The 5 T cell receptor beta chains presented below share a single source sample, sequenced in a study of cytomegalovirus exposure and HLA in healthy donors. In the PCR, 60 Vbeta and 13 Jbeta primers were used. The assay was immunoSEQ multiplex PCR, and TCRdb's table has in-frame clones only and misses some. The sample holds around 150,000 clones, about 75% seen once. The sample was PBMCs. The receptors originated from a woman under 40 in good health and CMV-seronegative.

The V call is TRBV19, the J call TRBJ1-3; D is uncertain. This CDR3 is 13 amino acids long. In germline, CDR1 is LNHDA, CDR2 SQIVND (reference sequence). Trimming removed 5 bases from V and 0 bases from J, with 5 bases in between. CDR3 in DNA: TGTGCCAGTAGTTTTAGCTCTGGAAACACCATATATTTT. It is translated as CASSFSSGNTIYF.

V gene TRBV11-2 combines with J gene TRBJ2-3; 8 positions agree with TRBD1. V lost 5 bases to trimming and J lost 0 bases; unmatched junction nucleotides: 4. The CDR3 totals 15 residues. CDR1 is SGHAT, CDR2 FQNNGV, per germline. CDR3 amino acids: CASSPTGGSTDTQYF. CDR3 DNA sequence: TGTGCCAGCAGCCCCACAGGGGGGAGCACAGATACGCAGTATTTT. Combining the CDR3 with reference TRBV11-2 and TRBJ2-3 gives the whole variable domain EAGVAQSPRYKIIEKRQSVAFWCNPISGHATLYWYQQILGQGPKLLIQFQNNGVVDDSQLPKDRFSAERLKGVDSTLKIQPAKLEDSAVYLCASSPTGGSTDTQYFGPGTRLTVL.

This chain joins TRBV18 and TRBJ1-1; D is uncertain. The CDR3 is made up of 15 amino acids. V lost 5 bases to trimming and J lost 1 base, with 14 bases between them. CDR1 and CDR2 (germline): KGHSH, LQKENI. The chain's CDR3 is CASSTPGDTNTEAFF. DNA for the CDR3: TGTGCCAGCTCAACGCCCGGGGATACGAACACTGAAGCTTTCTTT.

V gene TRBV27 combines with J gene TRBJ1-2; 9 bases fit TRBD1. Unmatched junction bases numbered 2, after V lost 2 bases and J lost 4 bases. The CDR3 is 14 amino acids. Germline CDR1 and CDR2: MNHEY and SMNVEV (reference sequence). CDR3 DNA sequence: TGTGCCAGCAGTTTACAGGGACAGGGCTATGGCTACACCTTC. This sequence encodes CASSLQGQGYGYTF.

Here the CDR3 reads CASSVRGSDTGELFF. CDR3 nucleotides: TGTGCCAGCAGCGTACGAGGTTCGGACACCGGGGAGCTGTTTTTT. V usage is TRBV11-3 and J usage is TRBJ2-2; D remains unclear. This CDR3 has 15 amino acids. V was shortened by 5 bases and J by 3 bases, with 13 bases between the two germline ends. Germline CDR1 and CDR2: SGHNT and YENEEA.